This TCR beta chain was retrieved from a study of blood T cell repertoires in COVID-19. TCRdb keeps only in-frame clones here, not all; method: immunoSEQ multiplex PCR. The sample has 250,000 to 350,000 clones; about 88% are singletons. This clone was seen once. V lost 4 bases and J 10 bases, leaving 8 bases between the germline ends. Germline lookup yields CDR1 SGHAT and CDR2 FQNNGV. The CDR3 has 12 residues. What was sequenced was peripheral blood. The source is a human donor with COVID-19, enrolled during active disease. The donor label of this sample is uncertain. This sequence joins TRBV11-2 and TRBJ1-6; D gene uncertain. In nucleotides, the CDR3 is TGTGCCAGCAGCTCCACTGCGTCACCCCTCCACTTT. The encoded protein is CASSSTASPLHF.